This T cell receptor (beta chain) is drawn from a study of beta chain features in type 1 diabetes (dated by TCRdb to the late 2010s). At the level of the whole study: Mean age, gender distribution, total cell number and subset yield were not different between patients and healthy donors. A total of about 110,000,000 sorted cells were examined across all samples, and a strong correlation was observed between cell number per subset and RNA yield. The study compared TCRB repertoires of sorted circulating CD4+ T cell subsets between recently diagnosed type 1 diabetes patients and matched healthy donors. Regulatory and stem cell-like memory subsets were isolated from only 8 patients and about eight healthy donors, whereas naive and central memory subsets came from all 30 or so donors.

What the authors observed across the whole study: Patients with type 1 diabetes made fewer insertions and deleted more nucleotides at VDJ recombination sites, implying thymic rearrangement abnormalities. Naive, central memory and regulatory TCRB repertoires appeared to be more alike among patients than among healthy donors. HLA sub-analyses involved small numbers of individuals, so any influence of HLA type on TCRB rearrangement remained unresolved. Sequencing cDNA rather than genomic DNA could over-represent highly expressing activated cells, although activation and CD3 levels did not differ between groups. Shorter templates might be favored by PCR, yet because patient and control samples were amplified and corrected together, any such skew would affect both groups equally. In all four CD4+ subsets, TCRB CDR3 length was moderately but significantly shorter in type 1 diabetes patients.

All of the isolated RNA was reverse transcribed with the High Capacity cDNA Reverse Transcription Kit, so expressed TCRB transcripts were sequenced. Deep immunoSEQ sequencing was performed on naive, central memory and regulatory T cell samples, with an average of roughly 3.5 million total reads per sample. After sorted cells were lysed in RLT buffer, RNA was extracted with DNase-treated RNeasy Micro or Mini kits, with the choice depending on cell number. To prevent cross-contamination, each cell subset was processed individually, whereas patient and healthy donor samples were processed jointly. The immunoSEQ multiplex PCR was used to amplify TCRB sequences from cDNA, generating 87-bp fragments that spanned the CDR3 region. Amplicons were sequenced on the Illumina HiSeq platform. The original methods were these. PCR bias was computationally corrected using synthetic template baselines, reads within Hamming distance 2 were collapsed, and singletons that could not be merged were discarded. Reads were aligned against IMGT to assign V, D and J genes, CDR3 length and insertions or deletions at six rearrangement sites. Within each subset, clonotype counts were normalized to sorted cell number, after which true diversity and Gini coefficients were computed with the tcR R package. The overlap coefficient, calculated on TCRB nucleotide sequences, was used to quantify repertoire sharing. The immuneACCESS repertoire file appears here via TCRdb, limited to in-frame rearrangements. These files lack a portion of the clones; in checked studies, under half of the deficit traces to unresolved V genes, and the cause of the others is not known. V, J and clone size are taken as reported in that table, and D and trimming were inferred from the DNA itself. Recorded for this sample are over 150,000 clones; approximately 8.1% of them occurred a single time. 0.65% of the sample goes to the ten largest clones.

This clone turned up a few times. This clone's antigen is unknown. Per-base quality was not reported, and no clone a single base away is much larger than it. Each donor gave one peripheral blood draw, averaging about 100 mL, which was collected into heparinised tubes. A BD FACSAria II was used to sort naive, central memory, regulatory and stem cell-like memory CD4+ T cells with a panel that included CD45RO, CCR7, CD25, CD127, CD95 and CD27. All sorted populations exceeded 98% purity. Right away, PBMCs were isolated by Lymphoprep density gradient centrifugation and were stained directly, with no culture step. So that batch effects would be minimized, each experiment stained and sorted samples in pairs, pairing one healthy donor with one patient. For this chain, trimming is 4 bases at the V end and 3 bases at the J end, and the number of junction bases without a gene match is 5. The CDR3 contains 14 residues, cysteine and phenylalanine counted. Solely the CDR3 DNA is kept, with 42 bases framed from the first base. CDR1 and CDR2, per the germline V gene, are MGHRA and YSYEKL.

The rearranged segments are TRBV4-1 and TRBJ1-2; a stretch of 7 junction bases matches TRBD1. Sequenced input: central memory CD4+ T cells from blood. This TCR derives from a man between 18 and 35 years old in good health. The DNA sequence is TGCGCCAGCAGCCGAAGACAGGGCGACTATGGCTACACCTTC. This encodes CASSRRQGDYGYTF.